Included here is one TCR beta chain sequence, with context. Its antigen remains unknown. Trimming stripped 3 bases from V and 3 bases from J, with 8 bases between. Per germline, CDR1 LGHNT and CDR2 FRNRAP. The CDR3 is made up of 13 amino acids. The data are from a study of human T cells and chemical hapten exposure. Sample time point: patch test 1, 2 weeks after DPC sensitization. Treatment meaning: therapeutic diphenylcyclopropenone sensitization with weekly scalp DPC. Whole-study findings and limits: The formation of large CDR3 similarity clusters by expanded TCRs significantly exceeded that of controls.

TCRdb redid the calling of the RACE reads with MiXCR, one entry per CDR3 protein. The data contain 80,000 to 100,000 distinct CDR3 sequences, around 11% of them singletons. The material was whole blood, obtained in connection with sensitization to the hapten diphenylcyclopropenone (DPC). This receptor was identified in a woman aged 40 to 49 with alopecia areata. Some clones in this sample may be carry-over from other donors' samples. The V call is TRBV12-5, the J call TRBJ1-2; D is perhaps TRBD1 (5 bases). CDR3 amino acids: CASGLGAHYGYTF. The CDR3 DNA reads as TGTGCTAGTGGTTTAGGGGCCCACTATGGCTACACCTTC. Using reference TRBV12-5 and TRBJ1-2 for the parts outside the CDR3, the full variable domain is DARVTQTPRHKVTEMGQEVTMRCQPILGHNTVFWYRQTMMQGLELLAYFRNRAPLDDSGMPKDRFSAEMPDATLATLKIQPSEPRDSAVYFCASGLGAHYGYTFGSGTRLTVV.